The clone carrying this T cell receptor beta chain was observed a single time. Germline V lookup: CDR1 SEHNR, CDR2 FQNEAQ (reference sequence). The V and J ends lost 3 bases and 2 bases, in that order; junction bases with no gene match: 8. This CDR3 region has 16 residues. The source of the sample is a study of shared clonotypes between healthy human individuals. Assay used: immunoSEQ multiplex PCR; TCRdb lists only in-frame clones, some missing. The sample carries a few million clones, more than 90% recorded once. This sequence was found in a man younger than 35 in good health. The V and J genes are TRBV7-9 and TRBJ2-7, with 9 nucleotides matching TRBD2. Sample: naive CD4+ T cells sorted from blood. The subset was: CD45RA+ positively selected. The chain's CDR3 is CASSFSRAGGPYEQYF. For the CDR3, the DNA is TGTGCCAGCAGCTTCAGTCGAGCGGGAGGACCCTACGAGCAGTACTTC.